Following are 27 T cell receptor beta chains from one sample sequenced in a study of vaccination and CD4 T cells after COVID-19 (dated by TCRdb to 2022 to 2024). Preparation of the library involved PCR. TCRdb records Illumina iSeq 100 as the sequencer. DNA from cultured CD4+ T cells was subjected to TCR sequencing with the Oncomine TCR Beta short-read assay at the Johns Hopkins FTIC core. TCRdb cleaned the public reads at Q25 with fastp, built clones with MiXCR and kept in-frame beta chains. Each entry is one CDR3 protein sequence, shown with its most common DNA and genes. The sample table contains about 14,000 distinct CDR3 sequences; only one count was recorded for just under 35% of them. The ten largest clonotypes hold 12% of the sample. Their cognate antigens are unknown. According to the study, the label for this sample's treatment or condition signals: approximately 11-day PBMC culture with coronavirus spike peptide pools or control peptides (ViraFEST assay).

Sample: CD4+ T cells from blood, cultured in vitro. The receptors were sampled from a human donor who had recovered from COVID-19.

The genes are TRBV19 and TRBJ2-6, with 10 bases that match TRBD1. The CDR3 runs 17 residues. Germline V gene lookup returns CDR1 LNHDA and CDR2 SQIVND (reference sequence). Unmatched junction bases numbered 9, after V lost 9 bases and J lost 1 base. This CDR3 is CASQPGTGESGANVLTF. DNA for the CDR3: TGTGCCAGCCAGCCCGGGACAGGGGAGTCTGGGGCCAACGTCCTGACTTTC.

This clonotype occurred a few times. V gene TRBV7-2 combines with J gene TRBJ2-1; D ambiguous. Trimming removed 5 bases from V and 1 base from J, with 18 bases in between. CDR1 is SGHTA and CDR2 is FQGNSA in the germline V gene. The CDR3 sequence is 17 residues long. CDR3 sequence (DNA): TGTGCCAGCAGCCCTCGTCGCGGAGAAAGTTCCTACAATGAGCAGTTCTTC. It yields the protein CASSPRRGESSYNEQFF.

This chain joins TRBV7-3 and TRBJ1-1; D not certain. The length of the CDR3 is 14 residues. V was shortened by 5 bases and J by 0 bases, with 10 bases between the two germline ends. The germline V gene has CDR1 SGHTA and CDR2 FQGTGA. CDR3: CASSPGLLNTEAFF. CDR3 DNA: TGTGCCAGCAGCCCTGGGTTATTGAACACTGAAGCTTTCTTT.

The chain is built from TRBV20-1 and TRBJ2-1, with D unclear. This CDR3 region has 14 residues. Germline V gene sequence: CDR1 DFQATT, CDR2 SNEGSKA (reference sequence). Trimming left V 4 bases short and J 6 bases short, with 16 bases between. The CDR3 coding sequence is TGCAGTGCTAATCGTCAGGTACAATTCAATGAGCAGTTCTTC. Its protein product is CSANRQVQFNEQFF.

V and J are TRBV5-1 and TRBJ1-1; the D gene is possibly TRBD1 (6 bases). V was clipped by 0 bases and J by 5 bases, with 14 bases between them. The CDR3 length is 15 residues. Germline assignment: CDR1 SGHRS and CDR2 YFSETQ. CDR3 DNA: TGCGCCAGCAGCTTGGTTGGTGGGGGCGATACTGAAGCTTTCTTT. It yields the protein CASSLVGGGDTEAFF. Drawing the rest from reference TRBV5-1 and TRBJ1-1, the complete variable domain is KAGVTQTPRYLIKTRGQQVTLSCSPISGHRSVSWYQQTPGQGLQFLFEYFSETQRNKGNFPGRFSGRQFSNSRSEMNVSTLELGDSALYLCASSLVGGGDTEAFFGQGTRLTVV.

The chain recombines TRBV4-1 with TRBJ2-5; 8 bases are a match to TRBD1. Per germline, CDR1 MGHRA and CDR2 YSYEKL. Unmatched junction bases numbered 14, after V lost 1 base and J lost 1 base. This CDR3 spans 19 amino acids. DNA of the CDR3: TGCGCCAGCAGCCAAGGCCCAGCAGGACAGGGTTCGTTCCAAGAGACCCAGTACTTC. This codes for CASSQGPAGQGSFQETQYF.

V usage is TRBV7-8 and J usage is TRBJ1-3; no clear D gene. The CDR3 length is 14 residues. CDR1 and CDR2 from the germline V gene are SGHVS and FQNEAQ. The V gene lost 1 base and the J gene lost 8 bases, with 12 bases spanning the gap. Here the CDR3 reads CASSLGPEVDTIYF. The CDR3 DNA reads as TGTGCCAGCAGCTTAGGTCCGGAGGTGGACACCATATATTTT. Combining the CDR3 with reference TRBV7-8 and TRBJ1-3 gives the whole variable domain GAGVSQSPRYKVAKRGQDVALRCDPISGHVSLFWYQQALGQGPEFLTYFQNEAQLDKSGLPSDRFFAERPEGSVSTLKIQRTQQEDSAVYLCASSLGPEVDTIYFGEGSWLTVV.

The rearrangement joins TRBV6-2 or TRBV6-3 to TRBJ1-2; the D gene is possibly TRBD1 (5 bases). The germline V and J ends were trimmed by 7 bases and 7 bases, with 19 bases remaining between them. The CDR3 has 14 residues. The germline V gene encodes CDR1 MNHEY and CDR2 SVGEGT. The DNA of the CDR3 is TGTGCCAGCACCGTCGGGACGACTATCAGTGGCTACACCTTC. This gives the protein CASTVGTTISGYTF.

This clonotype was counted a single time. This chain links TRBV2 with TRBJ2-2; D is perhaps TRBD2 (6 bases). Trimming shortened V by 10 bases and J by 2 bases, and 14 bases separated the two germline ends. CDR3 length equals 14 residues. Germline lookup yields CDR1 SNHLY and CDR2 FYNNEI. The CDR3 DNA is TGTGCCAACAACCCGGGACTCAACACCGGGGAGCTGTTTTTT. Its translation is CANNPGLNTGELFF.

This clonotype was observed a few times. The V gene is TRBV19, the J gene TRBJ1-2; a possible D gene is TRBD1 (5 bases). The V end lost 6 bases, the J end lost 2 bases, and 13 bases lay between the germline ends. Germline loops: CDR1 LNHDA, CDR2 SQIVND (reference sequence). This CDR3 contains 14 residues. The CDR3 reads CASRPQATNYGYTF. DNA of the CDR3: TGTGCCAGTAGGCCACAGGCGACCAACTATGGCTACACCTTC.

The V and J genes are TRBV2 and TRBJ2-1; D is undetermined. The germline gives CDR1 SNHLY, CDR2 FYNNEI. This CDR3 region has 13 residues. Trimming removed 3 bases from V and 8 bases from J, with 11 bases in between. CDR3 loop: CASSDETLDEQFF. In nucleotides, the CDR3 is TGTGCCAGCAGTGACGAGACCCTTGATGAGCAGTTCTTC.

This clonotype has only a few counts. J is TRBJ2-1 and V is TRBV6-5; maybe TRBD2 (5 bases). The germline V gene encodes CDR1 MNHEY and CDR2 SVGAGI. CDR3 length: 12 residues. V gave up 4 bases and J gave up 7 bases, with 8 bases separating them. CDR3 sequence (DNA): TGTGCCAGCAGTTCTACTAGGAATGAGCAGTTCTTC. Its protein product is CASSSTRNEQFF.

The gene calls are TRBV30 and TRBJ2-6, with D tentatively TRBD2 (5 bases). Trimming shortened V by 1 base and J by 1 base, and 14 bases separated the two germline ends. Germline-derived CDR1 and CDR2 are GTSNPN and SVGIG (reference sequence). There are 17 residues in the CDR3. This CDR3 is CAWSAIRDSSGANVLTF. CDR3 in DNA: TGTGCCTGGAGTGCAATACGGGATTCTTCTGGGGCCAACGTCCTGACTTTC.

This clonotype appeared a few times. The chain carries TRBV10-1 and TRBJ2-2, with D possibly being TRBD2 (6 bases). The ends were cut back, 5 bases at V and 1 base at J, with 11 bases in the middle. Germline V gives CDR1 WNHNN, CDR2 SYGVQD (reference sequence). This CDR3 is built from 15 residues. Here the CDR3 reads CASSPSRGNTGELFF. DNA of the CDR3: TGCGCCAGCAGTCCCTCGCGGGGGAACACCGGGGAGCTGTTTTTT.

The chain carries TRBV12-3 or TRBV12-4 and TRBJ2-2, with D hard to call. The CDR3 spans 15 residues. V was shortened by 5 bases and J by 3 bases, with 13 bases between the two germline ends. The CDR3 bases are TGTGCCAGCAGTCACCCCATTACCTACACCGGGGAGCTGTTTTTT. Protein product: CASSHPITYTGELFF.

This chain joins TRBV5-4 and TRBJ2-4; 7 nucleotides align to TRBD1. Germline-derived CDR1 and CDR2 are SGHNT and YYREEE (reference sequence). The CDR3 has 13 amino acids. The ends lost 1 base at V and 8 bases at J; junction bases unmatched: 3. CDR3 sequence: CASSLTGTDIQYF. Written as DNA, the CDR3 is TGTGCCAGCAGCTTGACAGGGACAGACATTCAGTACTTC.

This clonotype was counted between two and nine times. The chain combines TRBV6-1 with TRBJ2-7; D may match TRBD1 or TRBD2 (5 bases each). The germline CDR1 and CDR2 sequences are MNHNS and SASEGT. The CDR3 is made up of 15 amino acids. Between the trimmed V and J ends, which lost 6 bases and 4 bases, there was a span of 19 bases. The CDR3 sequence is CASRDNRDPGYEQYF. In nucleotides, the CDR3 is TGTGCCAGCAGGGATAACCGGGACCCGGGGTACGAGCAGTACTTC.

The genes are TRBV20-1 and TRBJ1-4, with 7 nucleotides matching TRBD1. CDR1 DFQATT and CDR2 SNEGSKA come from the germline V gene (reference sequence). This CDR3 spans 15 amino acids. V lost 0 bases, J lost 7 bases, and 8 bases stayed unmatched. CDR3 nucleotides: TGCAGTGCTAGAGATCAGGCCCCAGGGGGTGAAAAACTGTTTTTT. Translating it yields CSARDQAPGGEKLFF.

By share of the sample, this clonotype is medium-sized. The chain is built from TRBV20-1 and TRBJ1-5; a weak D match, TRBD1 (5 bases). The ends were cut back, 4 bases at V and 0 bases at J, with 16 bases in the middle. The CDR3 sequence is 16 residues long. Per germline, CDR1 DFQATT and CDR2 SNEGSKA (reference sequence). The CDR3 is CSANKDSGNSNQPQHF. The CDR3 DNA reads TGCAGTGCTAACAAAGACAGTGGAAATAGCAATCAGCCCCAGCATTTT.

The V gene is TRBV20-1, the J gene TRBJ1-5; D is perhaps TRBD1 (6 bases). The CDR3 runs to 16 residues. Trimming removed 3 bases at V and 5 bases at J, with 20 bases between. CDR1 is DFQATT and CDR2 is SNEGSKA in the germline V gene (reference sequence). The CDR3 protein is CSARGNPGGADQPQHF. The CDR3 nucleotides are TGCAGTGCTAGGGGTAACCCGGGGGGGGCGGATCAGCCCCAGCATTTT.

The chain recombines TRBV29-1 with TRBJ2-2, with D possibly matching TRBD2 (6 bases). The V gene lost 4 bases and the J gene lost 0 bases, with 12 bases spanning the gap. The CDR3 extends over 15 amino acids. Germline loops: CDR1 SQVTM, CDR2 ANQGSEA. In DNA form, the CDR3 reads TGCAGCGTTGTAGGTGGAGGGCCGAACACCGGGGAGCTGTTTTTT. Translation gives CSVVGGGPNTGELFF.

This chain connects TRBV12-3 or TRBV12-4 to TRBJ2-5; 8 positions agree with TRBD1. The CDR3 consists of 16 residues. V was clipped by 3 bases and J by 1 base; unmatched bases: 7. CDR3 nucleotides: TGTGCCAGCAGTTTTAGTCTCAGGGGGCCCCAAGAGACCCAGTACTTC. Translation: CASSFSLRGPQETQYF.

This clonotype was seen more than once but under ten times. The CDR3 spells CAWSEQAVGYTF. DNA for the CDR3: TGTGCCTGGAGTGAGCAGGCCGTCGGCTACACCTTC. The rearrangement links TRBV30 to TRBJ1-2; no firm D call. Germline-derived CDR1 and CDR2 are GTSNPN and SVGIG (reference sequence). The CDR3 runs to 12 residues. V shed 1 base and J shed 8 bases, with 11 bases lying between them.

This clonotype appeared a few times. The rearrangement links TRBV7-8 to TRBJ2-5; no clear D gene. The length of the CDR3 is 15 residues. V gave up 1 base and J gave up 2 bases, with 11 bases separating them. Germline assignment: CDR1 SGHVS and CDR2 FQNEAQ. Here the CDR3 DNA reads TGTGCCAGCAGCTTAGGGAGACTGGCACAAGAGACCCAGTACTTC. It codes for CASSLGRLAQETQYF.

The chain uses TRBV7-9 and TRBJ1-5; 7 nucleotides agree with TRBD1. The CDR3 has 14 amino acids. V trimming: 4 bases; J trimming: 6 bases; junction bases outside the gene matches: 6. Germline V gene sequence: CDR1 SEHNR, CDR2 FQNEAQ (reference sequence). In DNA, the CDR3 is TGTGCCAGCAGCTCCGGGACAGCCGGTCAGCCCCAGCATTTT. It codes for CASSSGTAGQPQHF.

The chain carries TRBV10-3 and TRBJ2-5; the match to TRBD1 covers 9 bases. V lost 11 bases and J lost 1; bases outside the gene matches: 17. This CDR3 is 17 amino acids long. The V gene's germline CDR1 is ENHRY and CDR2 SYGVKD. CDR3 protein: CAATLRGDRVGQETQYF. The CDR3, as DNA: TGTGCCGCGACACTCCGAGGGGACAGGGTCGGCCAAGAGACCCAGTACTTC.

The chain uses TRBV10-3 and TRBJ2-3; 11 bases align to TRBD2. Per germline, CDR1 ENHRY and CDR2 SYGVKD. V was clipped by 6 bases and J by 0 bases; unmatched bases: 2. The CDR3 length is 15 residues. CDR3 protein: CAISGLAGSTDTQYF. The CDR3 DNA reads TGTGCCATCAGCGGACTAGCGGGTAGCACAGATACGCAGTATTTT.